This TCR beta chain was captured in a study of shared T cell receptors in the human thymus. Germline V gives CDR1 MNHEY, CDR2 SMNVEV (reference sequence). Trimming shortened V by 6 bases and J by 0 bases, and 11 bases separated the two germline ends. This CDR3 has 14 amino acids. Data came from immunoSEQ multiplex PCR; TCRdb stores just in-frame clones and leaves some out. The profile shows 650,000 to 950,000 clones, 70% to 90% of them singletons. The same sample was also studied in work on human thymus T cells.

The J gene is TRBJ1-1, the V gene TRBV27, with D perhaps matching TRBD1 (5 bases). Source material: thymocytes. The clonotype originates from a girl less than two years old with a congenital heart defect. CDR3 bases: TGTGCCAGCAGCTCCTTGACAGTGAACACTGAAGCTTTCTTT. This gives the protein CASSSLTVNTEAFF.